Below are 20 T cell receptor beta chains sequenced from a single sample in a study of T cell responses to AZD1222 COVID-19 vaccine. Profiling relied on immunoSEQ multiplex PCR, and the TCRdb table lists in-frame clones only, not all of them. The table lists 85,000 to 90,000 clones, approximately 90% of them singletons. Sequencing was performed on peripheral blood, taken on day 0 of AZD1222 vaccination. The receptors shown here come from an adult in good health.

The table lists this clone with a count of one. The rearrangement uses TRBV15 and TRBJ2-3, with D uncertain. V was shortened by 8 bases and J by 2 bases, with 14 bases between the two germline ends. The germline CDR1 and CDR2 sequences are LNHNV and YYDKDF (reference sequence). This CDR3 comprises 14 residues. The DNA for the CDR3 is TGTGCCACCCAAGACCCGGATTACACAGATACGCAGTATTTT. Residues: CATQDPDYTDTQYF.

The chain has TRBV7-8 and TRBJ2-5; 7 bases line up with TRBD1. Germline V gene lookup returns CDR1 SGHVS and CDR2 FQNEAQ. This CDR3 comprises 15 residues. With V trimmed by 1 base and J by 4 bases, 6 bases remained unmatched. The CDR3 sequence: CASSLVSQGVETQYF. Here the CDR3 DNA reads TGTGCCAGCAGCTTAGTTAGCCAGGGGGTAGAGACCCAGTACTTC.

The chain combines TRBV29-1 with TRBJ1-1; D gene unclear. The germline V gene encodes CDR1 SQVTM and CDR2 ANQGSEA. The CDR3 is 12 residues long. V was clipped by 6 bases and J by 4 bases, with 12 bases between them. Here the CDR3 reads CSVVPQSTEAFF. The DNA of the CDR3 is TGCAGCGTCGTCCCCCAGAGCACTGAAGCTTTCTTT.

The J gene is TRBJ2-1, the V gene TRBV4-1, with 10 bases aligning to TRBD2. The CDR3 loop spans 14 amino acids. From germline, CDR1 is MGHRA and CDR2 YSYEKL. Unmatched junction bases numbered 7, after V lost 4 bases and J lost 10 bases. The CDR3 loop reads CASSPRTSGGEQFF. In nucleotides, the CDR3 is TGCGCCAGCAGCCCAAGGACTAGCGGTGGGGAGCAGTTCTTC.

The chain joins TRBV5-1 to TRBJ2-3; D gene unclear. Germline CDR1 and CDR2: SGHRS and YFSETQ. V was pared by 0 bases and J by 3 bases, with 8 bases between. CDR3 length: 14 amino acids. DNA for the CDR3: TGCGCCAGCAGCTTGGCCGGGTCGACAGATACGCAGTATTTT. Amino acid sequence: CASSLAGSTDTQYF.

The chain carries TRBV6-2 or TRBV6-3 and TRBJ1-1, with a tentative D call TRBD1 (5 bases). The V gene lost 6 bases and the J gene lost 6 bases, with 17 bases spanning the gap. The CDR3 covers 14 residues. Germline CDR1 is MNHEY and CDR2 is SVGEGT. The CDR3 DNA reads TGTGCCAGCAGCCCTGGGGGGAGGAGGGCTGAAGCTTTCTTT. It specifies CASSPGGRRAEAFF.

The rearrangement links TRBV30 to TRBJ2-7, with TRBD2 matching over 8 bases. The CDR3 consists of 13 residues. Trimming at V came to 5 bases and at J to 5 bases, leaving 8 bases not matched to a gene. Germline V gives CDR1 GTSNPN, CDR2 SVGIG (reference sequence). In DNA form, the CDR3 reads TGTGCCTGGGCGGGACTAGGCCTAAACGAGCAGTACTTC. Translating gives CAWAGLGLNEQYF. The whole variable domain, filled in from reference TRBV30 and TRBJ2-7, reads SQTIHQWPATLVQPVGSPLSLECTVEGTSNPNLYWYRQAAGRGLQLLFYSVGIGQISSEVPQNLSASRPQDRQFILSSKKLLLSDSGFYLCAWAGLGLNEQYFGPGTRLTVT.

This clone showed up just a few times. J is TRBJ1-5 and V is TRBV5-8; the D gene is possibly TRBD1 (5 bases). Between the trimmed V and J ends, which lost 6 bases and 0 bases, there was a span of 16 bases. The CDR3 runs to 16 residues. CDR1 and CDR2 (germline): SGHTS, YDEGEE. CDR3 DNA sequence: TGTGCCAGCACCCGCGCGCAGGGCATTAGCAATCAGCCCCAGCATTTT. Translation: CASTRAQGISNQPQHF.

Here the CDR3 DNA reads TGTGCCAGCTCGTCTGACCCAGAAGACAATGAGCAGTTCTTC. Encoded protein: CASSSDPEDNEQFF. This sequence joins TRBV18 and TRBJ2-1, with D uncertain. Germline V lookup: CDR1 KGHSH, CDR2 LQKENI. The germline V and J ends were trimmed by 6 bases and 5 bases, with 14 bases remaining between them. This CDR3 is 14 amino acids long.

This chain uses TRBV6-2 or TRBV6-3 with TRBJ2-4, with D perhaps TRBD1 (5 bases). This CDR3 region has 13 residues. The germline V gene has CDR1 MNHEY and CDR2 SVGEGT. V gave up 5 bases and J gave up 4 bases, with 9 bases separating them. The CDR3, as DNA: TGTGCCAGCAGTGAGGACATGAAAAACATTCAGTACTTC. It encodes CASSEDMKNIQYF.

This chain joins TRBV3-1 (or the pseudogene TRBV3-2) and TRBJ2-5; 14 bases are shared with TRBD2. Germline assignment: CDR1 LGHDT and CDR2 YNNKEL (reference sequence). V shed 3 bases, J shed 0 bases, and the junction held 6 bases outside the gene matches. The CDR3 extends over 18 amino acids. The CDR3 DNA follows: TGTGCCAGCAGCCATGGGAGACTAGCGGGGGGGCACCAAGAGACCCAGTACTTC. Protein: CASSHGRLAGGHQETQYF.

The table lists this clone with a few counts. The genes are TRBV3-1 (or the pseudogene TRBV3-2) and TRBJ2-1, with no clear D. The CDR3 is made up of 13 amino acids. Germline V gene lookup returns CDR1 LGHDT and CDR2 YNNKEL (reference sequence). The V gene lost 0 bases and the J gene lost 7 bases, with 7 bases spanning the gap. The chain's CDR3 is CASSQDWRNEQFF. As DNA, the CDR3 is TGTGCCAGCAGCCAAGATTGGCGGAATGAGCAGTTCTTC.

Here the CDR3 DNA reads TGTGCCAGTAGTAGAGTAGATTTCGGGGAGCTGTTTTTT. Its protein product is CASSRVDFGELFF. The chain employs TRBV19 and TRBJ2-2; D ambiguous. The CDR3 length is 13 residues. V lost 4 bases to trimming and J lost 7 bases, with 10 bases between them. Germline loops: CDR1 LNHDA, CDR2 SQIVND (reference sequence).

The chain joins TRBV4-1 to TRBJ1-4, with TRBD1 matching 8 bases. The V segment lost 3 bases and the J segment 8 bases; nucleotides outside the gene matches: 14. The CDR3 contains 17 residues. CDR1 MGHRA and CDR2 YSYEKL come from the germline V gene. CDR3 sequence: CASSQRGQGRQGEKLFF. The CDR3 DNA follows: TGCGCCAGCAGCCAGAGAGGACAGGGCCGACAGGGGGAAAAACTGTTTTTT.

V is TRBV19 and J is TRBJ2-2; TRBD1 agrees at 8 bases. The CDR3 is 15 residues long. Germline CDR1 reads LNHDA; CDR2 reads SQIVND (reference sequence). Losses at the gene ends were 5 bases for V and 4 bases for J; bases not matched to a gene: 6. CDR3 region: CASSPAGGVTGELFF. CDR3 coding DNA: TGTGCCAGTAGTCCGGCAGGGGGCGTCACCGGGGAGCTGTTTTTT. The variable domain in full, completed from reference TRBV19 and TRBJ2-2, reads DGGITQSPKYLFRKEGQNVTLSCEQNLNHDAMYWYRQDPGQGLRLIYYSQIVNDFQKGDIAEGYSVSREKKESFPLTVTSAQKNPTAFYLCASSPAGGVTGELFFGEGSRLTVL.

This clone was counted a single time. The sample contains more than one DNA sequence encoding this CDR3. The chain couples TRBV7-8 to TRBJ1-2; weak D call: TRBD1 (6 bases). V shed 5 bases and J shed 1 base, with 8 bases lying between them. Germline CDR1 reads SGHVS; CDR2 reads FQNEAQ. The length of the CDR3 is 13 residues. CDR3 residues: CASSPDSNYGYTF. The CDR3 DNA follows: TGTGCCAGCAGCCCGGACAGTAACTATGGCTACACCTTC.

The chain has TRBV19 and TRBJ2-7, with 7 bases matching TRBD2. CDR1 and CDR2 (germline): LNHDA, SQIVND (reference sequence). The J segment lost 1 base and the V segment lost 3 bases, leaving 6 bases of the junction unmatched. The CDR3 covers 15 residues. The CDR3 coding sequence is TGTGCCAGTAGTATGTCACTAGCGCCATCCTACGAGCAGTACTTC. It yields the protein CASSMSLAPSYEQYF. Full variable domain (outside the CDR3, taken from reference TRBV19 and TRBJ2-7): DGGITQSPKYLFRKEGQNVTLSCEQNLNHDAMYWYRQDPGQGLRLIYYSQIVNDFQKGDIAEGYSVSREKKESFPLTVTSAQKNPTAFYLCASSMSLAPSYEQYFGPGTRLTVT.

The table lists this clone with a count of one. The rearrangement uses TRBV30 and TRBJ1-3, with D uncertain. Germline V gene sequence: CDR1 GTSNPN, CDR2 SVGIG (reference sequence). The CDR3 runs to 14 residues. V was cut by 1 base and J by 0 bases, with 7 bases left in between. The CDR3 sequence: CAWSAGSSGNTIYF. The CDR3 nucleotides read TGTGCCTGGAGTGCAGGTAGCTCTGGAAACACCATATATTTT.

This chain uses TRBV4-2 with TRBJ2-2; 13 bases map to TRBD2. There are 19 residues in the CDR3. Germline V gene data show CDR1 as LGHNA and CDR2 as YNFKEQ. J was trimmed by 0 bases and V by 4 bases; bases with no gene match: 8. CDR3 residues: CASSPLEGLAGANTGELFF. CDR3 nucleotide sequence: TGTGCCAGCAGCCCTCTAGAAGGACTAGCGGGGGCGAACACCGGGGAGCTGTTTTTT.

The genes are TRBV12-3 or TRBV12-4 and TRBJ1-2; D unclear. The CDR3 contains 12 residues. The V end lost 4 bases, the J end lost 4 bases, and 7 bases lay between the germline ends. The CDR3 is CASSYSSYGYTF. In DNA form, the CDR3 reads TGTGCCAGCAGTTACAGTTCCTATGGCTACACCTTC.